This T cell receptor beta chain was obtained from a study of blood T cell repertoires in COVID-19 (dated by TCRdb to between 2020 and 2021). In the study overall: The collaborator samples originated in the United States, Italy and Spain and spanned the acute and convalescent phases of COVID-19. The sample metadata nearly always contained a de-identified subject ID, COVID-19 status, age in years and sex. Where available, HLA class I and class II types were taken from metadata supplied by the sample provider and were not determined by assay-based typing. A freely available public database, intended as a resource for researchers studying the immune response to SARS-CoV-2, is where the repertoires were released. The prospective study material was composed of cDNA or gDNA derived from T cells, B-cell-depleted T cells, or PBMCs. Subjects who had been exposed to COVID-19, were actively infected with it, or had recovered from it provided the deeply sampled blood TCRbeta repertoires that made up the dataset. Samples were obtained from the ongoing ImmuneRACE study (first 160 participants) and from 950 to 1,500 subjects provided by 6 global collaborators.

Whole blood was collected in K2EDTA tubes by collaborating institutions according to the institutions' own protocols. For TCRbeta analysis, collaborators shipped samples in one of three forms: frozen whole blood, isolated PBMCs, or DNA extracted from either of those sample types. Comments on this clone: The clone's antigen remains unknown. Within one base of it there is no much larger clone, and no base qualities were kept.

TCRbeta CDR3 regions were amplified from genomic DNA by means of the immunoSEQ Assay, a bias-controlled multiplex PCR. Per the source publication's procedure: The number of nucleated cells in each sample was estimated from the amplification of reference gene primers within the assay. To quantify the absolute abundance of each unique TCRbeta CDR3 rearrangement, sequence reads were collapsed and filtered. Productive Simpson clonality was computed per sample as the square root of Simpson's diversity index over productive rearrangements. This immuneACCESS table, as held by TCRdb, lists in-frame sequences with V and J called but not all clones. Of the missing ones, under half trace to an unresolved V gene in checked studies; the others have no known cause. That table supplies the V and J calls and clone size; D and trimming were determined from the DNA. The sample profile shows approximately 65,000 clones; 65% to 90% of them were found once. The ten top clones hold around 1.2% of the sample.

Taken from cysteine to phenylalanine, the CDR3 has 17 residues. The kept DNA is CDR3 alone, 51 bases in frame from the first base. CDR1 and CDR2 (MNHEY, SMNVEV) derive from the germline V gene (reference sequence). The junction shows trimming of 7 bases on V and 0 bases on J, plus 19 bases between the germline ends. Overall study outcomes, separate from this receptor: Clinical and demographic metadata were provided uncurated, with the amount varying by source and participant.

This sequence uses TRBV27 and TRBJ1-5, with the D gene uncertain. This clonotype was obtained from a man between 40 and 49 years old with acute or convalescent COVID-19. The sequencing sample was made of peripheral blood. The DNA sequence reads TGTGCCAGCACCGACATGGAAGGGAGTTATAGCAATCAGCCCCAGCATTTT. Its product reads: CASTDMEGSYSNQPQHF.